The 22 T cell receptor beta chains in this list originate from one sample, sequenced in a study of shared clonotypes between healthy human individuals. The protocol was immunoSEQ multiplex PCR, while the TCRdb copy is restricted to in-frame clones and leaves out a portion. The sample carries over 1.5 million clones, approximately 98% recorded once. Sequenced material: naive CD4+ T cells sorted from blood. Sample subset: CD45RA+ positively selected. Receptors originate from a man aged 25-40 years in good health.

J is TRBJ2-7 and V is TRBV28; 10 nucleotides match TRBD2. Germline lookup yields CDR1 MDHEN and CDR2 SYDVKM. The CDR3 is 14 residues long. V lost 2 bases and J lost 6; bases outside the gene matches: 4. The CDR3 loop is CASSLPSGRGEQYF. The CDR3 region has the DNA TGTGCCAGCAGTTTACCTAGCGGGAGAGGCGAGCAGTACTTC.

This chain links TRBV6-7 with TRBJ2-7; 10 bases agree with TRBD1. TRBV6-7 qualifies as an ORF whose function is uncertain. The V and J ends lost 6 bases and 4 bases, in that order; junction bases with no gene match: 6. The CDR3 contains 14 residues. As DNA, the CDR3 is TGTGCCAGCAGGGACCGGGACAGGGGTTACGAGCAGTACTTC. It codes for CASRDRDRGYEQYF.

This clone was detected once. The chain carries TRBV4-1 and TRBJ2-1, with 9 bases fitting TRBD2. The V gene end was trimmed by 5 bases and the J gene end by 8 bases; junction bases not matched to a gene: 13. Germline V gives CDR1 MGHRA, CDR2 YSYEKL. The CDR3 is 16 amino acids. CDR3 sequence: CASSALAGTAFDEQFF. CDR3 coding DNA: TGCGCCAGCAGCGCCCTAGCGGGAACAGCATTTGATGAGCAGTTCTTC.

V is TRBV7-6 and J is TRBJ2-7; D possibly uses TRBD1 or TRBD2 (5 bases each). CDR3 size: 16 residues. From germline, CDR1 is SGHVS and CDR2 FNYEAQ. Trimming removed 0 bases from V and 2 bases from J, with 14 bases in between. As DNA, the CDR3 is TGTGCCAGCAGCTTAGCTAAGGGACCTGAGCCCTACGAGCAGTACTTC. It specifies CASSLAKGPEPYEQYF.

This clone was counted a single time. The CDR3 region has the DNA TGTGCCAGCAGTCCCCGGCCTAGCGGGACCTACAATGAGCAGTTCTTC. Encoded protein: CASSPRPSGTYNEQFF. This sequence joins TRBV28 and TRBJ2-1, with 9 positions matching TRBD2. The J segment lost 2 bases and the V segment lost 5 bases, leaving 7 bases of the junction unmatched. The germline V gene encodes CDR1 MDHEN and CDR2 SYDVKM. CDR3 size: 16 residues.

The chain employs TRBV6-5 and TRBJ1-2, with D unclear. This CDR3 has 15 amino acids. V lost 0 bases and J 8 bases, leaving 16 bases between the germline ends. Germline lookup yields CDR1 MNHEY and CDR2 SVGAGI. This CDR3 is CASSYSTSSLGGYTF. The CDR3 region has the DNA TGTGCCAGCAGTTACTCGACGTCATCTCTGGGGGGCTACACCTTC.

The rearrangement links TRBV18 to TRBJ2-1; TRBD2 aligns across 9 bases. The CDR3 loop spans 17 amino acids. The V gene end was trimmed by 5 bases and the J gene end by 10 bases; junction bases not matched to a gene: 18. Germline CDR1 is KGHSH and CDR2 is LQKENI. The DNA for the CDR3 is TGTGCCAGCTCATCTACCGGGACTAGCAGTCCCTATGTGGAGCAGTTCTTC. Translating gives CASSSTGTSSPYVEQFF.

The chain employs TRBV11-2 and TRBJ2-5, with 7 bases matching TRBD1. Germline V gene lookup returns CDR1 SGHAT and CDR2 FQNNGV. This CDR3 region has 14 residues. With V trimmed by 2 bases and J by 5 bases, 5 bases remained unmatched. The CDR3 region has the DNA TGTGCCAGCAGCTTAAGGGGGCAGGGGGAGACCCAGTACTTC. It translates to CASSLRGQGETQYF.

The chain links TRBV5-1 to TRBJ2-7, with D uncertain. Germline values: CDR1 SGHRS, CDR2 YFSETQ. This CDR3 has 13 residues. The V end lost 1 base, the J end lost 3 bases, and 8 bases lay between the germline ends. For the CDR3, the DNA is TGCGCCAGCAGCTTGCAAGGCGGCTACGAGCAGTACTTC. Its protein is CASSLQGGYEQYF. The variable domain in full, with the rest retrieved from reference TRBV5-1 and TRBJ2-7, is KAGVTQTPRYLIKTRGQQVTLSCSPISGHRSVSWYQQTPGQGLQFLFEYFSETQRNKGNFPGRFSGRQFSNSRSEMNVSTLELGDSALYLCASSLQGGYEQYFGPGTRLTVT.

The chain recombines TRBV28 with TRBJ2-4; D tentatively fits TRBD1 or TRBD2 (6 bases each). This CDR3 is 17 amino acids long. V shed 5 bases and J shed 2 bases, with 19 bases lying between them. Germline loops: CDR1 MDHEN, CDR2 SYDVKM. The CDR3 loop is CASSPSGGAFTKNIQYF. In DNA form, the CDR3 reads TGTGCCAGCAGTCCATCCGGGGGCGCGTTTACCAAAAACATTCAGTACTTC.

CDR3 DNA sequence: TGTGCCATCAGCGACCCCGGGACAGCCTACGAGCAGTACTTC. It translates to CAISDPGTAYEQYF. The rearrangement links TRBV10-3 to TRBJ2-7, with 7 bases identical to TRBD1. V dropped 6 bases and J dropped 2; count of bases not matched to a gene: 7. From germline, CDR1 is ENHRY and CDR2 SYGVKD. The CDR3 runs to 14 residues.

The rearrangement uses TRBV11-2 and TRBJ2-1, with 12 bases that match TRBD2. Germline V gives CDR1 SGHAT, CDR2 FQNNGV. CDR3 size: 16 residues. V lost 5 bases and J lost 3; bases outside the gene matches: 5. The CDR3: CASSDRLAGDYNEQFF. The CDR3 DNA follows: TGTGCCAGCAGCGATAGACTAGCGGGAGACTACAATGAGCAGTTCTTC.

The gene calls are TRBV28 and TRBJ2-7, with 10 bases fitting TRBD1. The CDR3 totals 14 residues. V lost 6 bases to trimming and J lost 3 bases; unmatched junction nucleotides: 5. CDR1 and CDR2 (germline): MDHEN, SYDVKM. The CDR3 is CASSSTGGVYEQYF. CDR3 DNA: TGTGCCAGCAGCTCGACAGGGGGCGTCTACGAGCAGTACTTC. Full variable domain (rest looked up from reference TRBV28 and TRBJ2-7): DVKVTQSSRYLVKRTGEKVFLECVQDMDHENMFWYRQDPGLGLRLIYFSYDVKMKEKGDIPEGYSVSREKKERFSLILESASTNQTSMYLCASSSTGGVYEQYFGPGTRLTVT.

V usage is TRBV6-5 and J usage is TRBJ2-7; D call uncertain. Trimming took 4 bases from V and 6 from J, leaving 7 bases between them. CDR3 length: 11 amino acids. The germline CDR1 and CDR2 sequences are MNHEY and SVGAGI. This chain's CDR3 is CASSSFGEQYF. CDR3 in DNA: TGTGCCAGCAGTTCTTTCGGCGAGCAGTACTTC.

The CDR3 DNA reads TGCGCCAGCAGCTTGGGTGGGGGCGCCACCGGGGAGCTGTTTTTT. Its protein product is CASSLGGGATGELFF. The V gene is TRBV5-1, the J gene TRBJ2-2, with D perhaps TRBD1 (6 bases). V lost 0 bases, J lost 4 bases, and 10 bases lay in between. The CDR3 runs 15 residues. The germline V gene encodes CDR1 SGHRS and CDR2 YFSETQ.

The chain uses TRBV10-3 and TRBJ1-2, with 8 bases identical to TRBD1. The J segment lost 6 bases and the V segment lost 3 bases, leaving 12 bases of the junction unmatched. The CDR3 extends over 16 amino acids. Germline V gene data show CDR1 as ENHRY and CDR2 as SYGVKD. The CDR3 DNA reads as TGTGCCATCAGTGAAACGAGACAGGGGAACAAAGATGGCTACACCTTC. Protein product: CAISETRQGNKDGYTF.

This clone was counted a single time. V and J are TRBV11-3 and TRBJ2-7, with 7 positions matching TRBD2. Germline CDR1 and CDR2: SGHNT and YENEEA. V dropped 0 bases and J dropped 5; count of bases not matched to a gene: 13. This CDR3 spans 17 amino acids. For the CDR3, the DNA is TGTGCCAGCAGCTTAGATGTGTGGGGGAGGGCGAAGGACGAGCAGTACTTC. This gives the protein CASSLDVWGRAKDEQYF.

The chain carries TRBV5-4 and TRBJ2-7, with 10 bases fitting TRBD1. Germline CDR1 SGHNT, CDR2 YYREEE (reference sequence). The CDR3 runs 14 residues. Losses at the gene ends were 6 bases for V and 2 bases for J; bases not matched to a gene: 5. The CDR3, as DNA: TGTGCCAGCACCCCCGGGACAGGGGCCTACGAGCAGTACTTC. This translates into CASTPGTGAYEQYF.

The chain combines TRBV4-3 with TRBJ2-7; D possibly corresponds to TRBD1 (6 bases). V dropped 3 bases and J dropped 0 bases, with 12 bases sitting between them. Germline values: CDR1 LGHNA, CDR2 YSLEER. The CDR3 runs 15 residues. The CDR3 bases are TGCGCCAGCAGCCAGCGTTCGGACAGCTCCTACGAGCAGTACTTC. This encodes CASSQRSDSSYEQYF.

The chain recombines TRBV18 with TRBJ1-1; no firm D call. The CDR3 is 14 amino acids. Germline lookup yields CDR1 KGHSH and CDR2 LQKENI. Trimming removed 5 bases from V and 0 bases from J, with 10 bases in between. The CDR3 is CASSIDTVNTEAFF. The CDR3 DNA is TGTGCCAGCTCAATCGATACAGTGAACACTGAAGCTTTCTTT.

The CDR3 DNA is TGCGCCAGCAGCCAAGATCAATCGGGGGACAGGGGACAGTACTTC. The encoded protein is CASSQDQSGDRGQYF. V is TRBV4-3 and J is TRBJ2-4; TRBD1 matches at 10 bases. The germline CDR1 and CDR2 sequences are LGHNA and YSLEER. The CDR3 is made up of 15 amino acids. Trimming took 0 bases from V and 13 from J; bases not matched to a gene: 9.

This chain uses TRBV6-1 with TRBJ1-2, with unresolved D. Germline lookup yields CDR1 MNHNS and CDR2 SASEGT. V lost 0 bases and J 4 bases, leaving 12 bases between the germline ends. CDR3 length: 15 residues. In nucleotides, the CDR3 is TGTGCCAGCAGTGAAGCGGATCAGATGGGCTATGGCTACACCTTC. Translated, it gives CASSEADQMGYGYTF.